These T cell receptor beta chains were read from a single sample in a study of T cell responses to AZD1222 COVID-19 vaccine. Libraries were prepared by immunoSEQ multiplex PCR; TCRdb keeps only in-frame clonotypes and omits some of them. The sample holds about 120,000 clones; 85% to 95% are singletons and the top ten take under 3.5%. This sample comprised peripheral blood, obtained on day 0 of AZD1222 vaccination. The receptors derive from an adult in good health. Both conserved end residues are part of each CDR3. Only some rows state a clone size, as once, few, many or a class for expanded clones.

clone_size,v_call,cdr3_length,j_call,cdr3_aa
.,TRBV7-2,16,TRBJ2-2,CASSLVGGGGTGELFF
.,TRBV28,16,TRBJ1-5,CAGSTGVIYSNQPQHF
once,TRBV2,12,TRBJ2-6,CASSAGANVLTF
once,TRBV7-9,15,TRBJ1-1,CASSLERAMNTEAFF
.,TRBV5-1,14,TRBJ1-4,CASSLASINEKLFF
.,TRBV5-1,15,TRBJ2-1,CASSTPTGGLNEQFF
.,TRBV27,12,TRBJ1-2,CASTDGIHGYTF
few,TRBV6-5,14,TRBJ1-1,CASSSGTGSTEAFF
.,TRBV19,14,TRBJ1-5,CASSIRDPNQPQHF
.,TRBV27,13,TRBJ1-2,CASSFVASYGYTF
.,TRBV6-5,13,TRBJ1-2,CASTTGWARGYTF
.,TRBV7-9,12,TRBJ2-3,CALRGFTDTQYF
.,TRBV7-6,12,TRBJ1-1,CASSLDGVEAFF
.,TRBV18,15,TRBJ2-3,CASSLTGSSTDTQYF
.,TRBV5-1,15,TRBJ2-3,CASSLEGGSLDTQYF
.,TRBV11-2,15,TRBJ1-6,CASTDSPLDNSPLHF
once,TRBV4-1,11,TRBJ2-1,CASSQVNEQFF
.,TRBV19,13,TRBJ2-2,CASSFSSDGELFF
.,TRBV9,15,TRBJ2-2,CASSRDSHNTGELFF
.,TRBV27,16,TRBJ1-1,CASSFEYGQPNTEAFF
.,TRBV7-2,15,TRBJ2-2,CASSPRDRSTGELFF
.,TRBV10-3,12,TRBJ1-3,CAISGTGNTIYF
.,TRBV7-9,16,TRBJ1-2,CASSPGGATLEYGYTF
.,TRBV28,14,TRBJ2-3,CAVGRDLSTDTQYF
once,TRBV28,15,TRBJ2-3,CASGVPGQGAYTQYF
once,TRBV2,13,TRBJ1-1,CASSPPGFTEAFF
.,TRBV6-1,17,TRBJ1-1,CASSEASTGVLNTEAFF
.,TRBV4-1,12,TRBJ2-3,CASSQITDTQYF
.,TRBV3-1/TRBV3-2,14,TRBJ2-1,CASSPPRPSNEQFF
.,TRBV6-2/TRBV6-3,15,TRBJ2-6,CASSWTGSGANVLTF
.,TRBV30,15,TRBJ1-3,CAWSTRQGNLNTIYF
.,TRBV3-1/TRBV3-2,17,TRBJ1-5,CASSQGPLTGNYQPQHF
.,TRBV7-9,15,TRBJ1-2,CASSLVFSGPSGYTF
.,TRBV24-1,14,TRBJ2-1,CATSETSGTNEQFF
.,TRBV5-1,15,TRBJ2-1,CASSYQGQGTNEQFF
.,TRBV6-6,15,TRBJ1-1,CASSSYLETNTEAFF
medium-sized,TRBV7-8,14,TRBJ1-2,CASSLEGETAYKTF
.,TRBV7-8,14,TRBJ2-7,CASSWTSGNYEQYF
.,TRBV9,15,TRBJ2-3,CASSQGRLVADTQYF
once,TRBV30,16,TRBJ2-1,CAWTNLLPVSYNEQFF
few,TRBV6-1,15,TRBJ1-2,CASSEMDRGNYGYTF
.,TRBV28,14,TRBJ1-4,CASSFFQGANELFF